These 20 T cell receptor beta chains were sequenced from one sample in a study of blood T cells in healthy people across ages. Primers used in a second PCR of roughly 6 to 11 cycles were a sample-barcoded 5' primer and a J-beta primer mix. TCRdb re-called the 5' RACE reads with MiXCR, one entry per CDR3 protein. The profile shows roughly 700,000 distinct CDR3 sequences, just under 25% of them singletons. The sample was also linked to a second study, of T cells of mothers and their children.

Sequencing was done on a sample of blood. These receptors were taken from a boy younger than 18 in good health.

This clonotype was picked up a small number of times. The chain joins TRBV4-1 to TRBJ2-7, with TRBD1 identical over 9 bases. Trimming cost V 4 bases and J 2 bases; bases outside gene matches: 9. The CDR3 runs 16 residues. Germline CDR1 MGHRA, CDR2 YSYEKL. For the CDR3, the DNA is TGCGCCAGCAGCCGAAAGCGGACAGGGGATCCCTACGAGCAGTACTTC. As protein: CASSRKRTGDPYEQYF.

This clonotype has only a few counts. J is TRBJ1-4 and V is TRBV29-1, with a weak D call TRBD1 (6 bases). V lost 6 bases, J lost 2 bases, and 16 bases lay in between. The germline CDR1 and CDR2 sequences are SQVTM and ANQGSEA. The CDR3 spans 15 residues. In DNA, the CDR3 is TGCAGCGTCATCTATTTACAGGGCACTAATGAAAAACTGTTTTTT. This translates into CSVIYLQGTNEKLFF.

This clonotype was detected a few times. V usage is TRBV2 and J usage is TRBJ1-2; no reliable D call. The V gene's germline CDR1 is SNHLY and CDR2 FYNNEI. The CDR3 is 14 residues long. Deletions cut 1 base from V and 7 bases from J, with 13 bases between. The CDR3 reads CASSEVSDSGGYTF. CDR3 DNA sequence: TGTGCCAGCAGTGAAGTATCAGACTCGGGTGGCTACACCTTC.

This chain joins TRBV20-1 and TRBJ2-5, with 8 bases matching TRBD2. The CDR3 sequence is 14 residues long. The V and J ends lost 2 bases and 4 bases, in that order; junction bases with no gene match: 6. CDR1 is DFQATT and CDR2 is SNEGSKA in the germline V gene (reference sequence). The CDR3 here is CSARIAGTRETQYF. The CDR3 DNA is TGCAGTGCTAGAATAGCGGGAACACGAGAGACCCAGTACTTC.

The rearrangement uses TRBV10-3 and TRBJ2-1, with D hard to call. V was shortened by 3 bases and J by 0 bases, with 12 bases between the two germline ends. CDR3 length equals 16 residues. Per germline, CDR1 ENHRY and CDR2 SYGVKD. CDR3 in amino acids: CAISDPGRSSYNEQFF. In nucleotides, the CDR3 is TGTGCCATCAGTGACCCAGGTAGGAGCTCCTACAATGAGCAGTTCTTC.

The genes are TRBV3-1 and TRBJ1-2; D gene ambiguous. The CDR3 spans 13 residues. Germline V gene sequence: CDR1 LGHDT, CDR2 YNNKEL (reference sequence). V was trimmed by 0 bases and J by 3 bases, leaving 5 bases between them. The CDR3 here is CASSQDRYYGYTF. Written as DNA, the CDR3 is TGTGCCAGCAGCCAAGACAGGTACTATGGCTACACCTTC.

This clonotype showed up just a few times. The chain couples TRBV12-3 or TRBV12-4 to TRBJ2-1, with D perhaps TRBD2 (6 bases). CDR3 length equals 15 residues. The V and J ends lost 5 bases and 3 bases respectively, with 14 bases between them. The CDR3 spells CASSPGTSLYNEQFF. CDR3 DNA: TGTGCCAGCAGTCCCGGGACTTCACTCTACAATGAGCAGTTCTTC.

This clonotype was picked up a small number of times. The V gene is TRBV12-3 or TRBV12-4, the J gene TRBJ1-1, with 9 bases matching TRBD1. This CDR3 has 17 amino acids. Trimming cost V 5 bases and J 0 bases; bases outside gene matches: 10. The CDR3 nucleotides read TGTGCCAGCAGTAGGACAGGGGCCATCAGGTTGAACACTGAAGCTTTCTTT. Its translation is CASSRTGAIRLNTEAFF.

A remark on this clonotype: One end of the junction is discordant with germline, which a read error may explain. The chain joins TRBV25-1 to TRBJ1-1; a possible D gene is TRBD1 (5 bases). CDR1 and CDR2 (germline): MGHDK, SYGVNS. The CDR3 contains 13 residues. DNA of the CDR3: TGTGCCAGCAAGGGACTGAGGAACGCTGAAGCTTTCTTT. Translation gives CASKGLRNAEAFF. Based on the CDR3 plus reference TRBV25-1 and TRBJ1-1, the full variable domain is EADIYQTPRYLVIGTGKKITLECSQTMGHDKMYWYQQDPGMELHLIHYSYGVNSTEKGDLSSESTVSRIRTEHFPLTLESARPSHTSQYLCASKGLRNAEAFFGQGTRLTVV.

CDR3 protein: CASSLTSGRDEQFF. The CDR3 region has the DNA TGTGCCAGCAGCTTAACTAGCGGGCGGGATGAGCAGTTCTTC. The chain has TRBV7-9 and TRBJ2-5; 9 nucleotides align to TRBD2. Judging by the DNA end, TRBJ2-1 fits better; the J call may be wrong. CDR3 length: 14 residues. CDR1 and CDR2 from the germline V gene are SEHNR and FQNEAQ (reference sequence).

This chain links TRBV28 with TRBJ1-1, with D hard to call. V was cut by 3 bases and J by 10 bases, with 12 bases left in between. The length of the CDR3 is 12 residues. Germline loops: CDR1 MDHEN, CDR2 SYDVKM. The chain's CDR3 is CASSFPGEVAFF. The CDR3 nucleotides read TGTGCCAGCAGTTTTCCTGGGGAGGTAGCTTTCTTT. Drawing the rest from reference TRBV28 and TRBJ1-1, the complete variable domain is DVKVTQSSRYLVKRTGEKVFLECVQDMDHENMFWYRQDPGLGLRLIYFSYDVKMKEKGDIPEGYSVSREKKERFSLILESASTNQTSMYLCASSFPGEVAFFGQGTRLTVV.

V is TRBV5-6 and J is TRBJ1-1; 7 nucleotides match TRBD1. V shed 1 base and J 6 bases; nucleotides not matched to a gene: 3. Per germline, CDR1 SGHDT and CDR2 YYEEEE. The CDR3 has 13 residues. The CDR3 DNA sequence: TGTGCCAGCAGCTTGATAAGGGGGCCTGAAGCTTTCTTT. Translated: CASSLIRGPEAFF.

At least ten counts were recorded for this clonotype. The chain couples TRBV20-1 to TRBJ1-1, with TRBD1 matching 9 bases. From germline, CDR1 is DFQATT and CDR2 SNEGSKA (reference sequence). The junction had 8 bases not matched to a gene; V was cut back by 5 bases and J by 1 base. The CDR3 loop spans 15 amino acids. CDR3 sequence (DNA): TGCAGTGCTCCCAGCCCGGGACAGGGGAACACTGAAGCTTTCTTT. It codes for CSAPSPGQGNTEAFF.

This chain connects TRBV20-1 to TRBJ2-5, with a tentative D call TRBD1 (5 bases). The end of the DNA aligns better with TRBJ2-1, so the J call may be wrong. The germline CDR1 and CDR2 sequences are DFQATT and SNEGSKA (reference sequence). CDR3 length equals 11 residues. In nucleotides, the CDR3 is TGCAGTGCTAGAGACAGGGAAGAGCAGTTCTTC. Protein product: CSARDREEQFF.

V is TRBV3-1 and J is TRBJ2-1, with D perhaps assigned TRBD1 or TRBD2 (5 bases each). Germline CDR1 LGHDT, CDR2 YNNKEL (reference sequence). This CDR3 comprises 18 residues. Trimming took off 4 bases at V and 4 bases at J, with 23 bases between the two ends. CDR3 nucleotide sequence: TGTGCCAGCAGCCGCGAACGGGACCAACTGTCCGCTTACAATGAGCAGTTCTTC. This gives the protein CASSRERDQLSAYNEQFF.

The chain recombines TRBV27 with TRBJ2-5; perhaps TRBD1 as D (6 bases). The J call could be wrong; TRBJ2-7 is a better fit for the DNA end. This CDR3 is 15 amino acids long. Germline assignment: CDR1 MNHEY and CDR2 SMNVEV (reference sequence). The DNA of the CDR3 is TGTGCCAGCAGTCCCCCCTCAACAGGGAACTACGAGCAGTACTTC. It is translated as CASSPPSTGNYEQYF.

V usage is TRBV4-2 and J usage is TRBJ2-4; D gene unclear. Per the germline V gene, CDR1 is LGHNA and CDR2 is YNFKEQ. The V and J ends lost 0 bases and 0 bases respectively, with 12 bases between them. The CDR3 totals 17 residues. CDR3 amino acids: CASSQDYGGLAKNIQYF. As DNA, the CDR3 is TGTGCCAGCAGCCAAGATTATGGCGGCTTAGCCAAAAACATTCAGTACTTC.

This clonotype was observed a few times. The rearrangement links TRBV5-1 to TRBJ2-7, with TRBD1 matching 9 bases. CDR1 SGHRS and CDR2 YFSETQ come from the germline V gene. CDR3 length: 14 residues. The junction had 9 bases not matched to a gene; V was cut back by 4 bases and J by 7 bases. The CDR3, as DNA: TGCGCCAGCAGCACCGGGACAGGGTTGCGAGAGCAGTACTTC. Translation: CASSTGTGLREQYF.

This sequence joins TRBV9 and TRBJ2-7; TRBD2 agrees at 8 bases. The CDR3 is made up of 14 amino acids. With V trimmed by 0 bases and J by 6 bases, 5 bases remained unmatched. The germline gives CDR1 SGDLS, CDR2 YYNGEE. The CDR3 nucleotides are TGTGCCAGCAGCGTAGTCCCCGGGAGGGGCGAGCAGTACTTC. It codes for CASSVVPGRGEQYF.

This clonotype has a handful of counts. The chain has TRBV6-5 and TRBJ2-5; no reliable D call. The CDR3 loop spans 14 amino acids. The germline V gene has CDR1 MNHEY and CDR2 SVGAGI. V dropped 1 base and J dropped 4 bases, with 10 bases sitting between them. For the CDR3, the DNA is TGTGCCAGCAGTTACTGGCGAACCCCAGAGACCCAGTACTTC. Translation: CASSYWRTPETQYF.